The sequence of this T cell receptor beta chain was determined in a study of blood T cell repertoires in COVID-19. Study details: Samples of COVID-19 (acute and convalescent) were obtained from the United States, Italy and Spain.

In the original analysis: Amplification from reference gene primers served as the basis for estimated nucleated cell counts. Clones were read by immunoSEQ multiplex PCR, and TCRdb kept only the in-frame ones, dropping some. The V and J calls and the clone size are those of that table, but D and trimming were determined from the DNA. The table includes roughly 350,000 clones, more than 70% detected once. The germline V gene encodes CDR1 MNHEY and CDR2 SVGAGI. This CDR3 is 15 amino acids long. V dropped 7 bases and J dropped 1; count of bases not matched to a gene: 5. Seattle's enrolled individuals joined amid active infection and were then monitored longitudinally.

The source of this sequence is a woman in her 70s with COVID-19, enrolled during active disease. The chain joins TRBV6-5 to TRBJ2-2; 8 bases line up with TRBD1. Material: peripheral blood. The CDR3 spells CASKAGGLNTGELFF. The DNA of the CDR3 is TGTGCCAGCAAGGCAGGGGGCTTGAACACCGGGGAGCTGTTTTTT.